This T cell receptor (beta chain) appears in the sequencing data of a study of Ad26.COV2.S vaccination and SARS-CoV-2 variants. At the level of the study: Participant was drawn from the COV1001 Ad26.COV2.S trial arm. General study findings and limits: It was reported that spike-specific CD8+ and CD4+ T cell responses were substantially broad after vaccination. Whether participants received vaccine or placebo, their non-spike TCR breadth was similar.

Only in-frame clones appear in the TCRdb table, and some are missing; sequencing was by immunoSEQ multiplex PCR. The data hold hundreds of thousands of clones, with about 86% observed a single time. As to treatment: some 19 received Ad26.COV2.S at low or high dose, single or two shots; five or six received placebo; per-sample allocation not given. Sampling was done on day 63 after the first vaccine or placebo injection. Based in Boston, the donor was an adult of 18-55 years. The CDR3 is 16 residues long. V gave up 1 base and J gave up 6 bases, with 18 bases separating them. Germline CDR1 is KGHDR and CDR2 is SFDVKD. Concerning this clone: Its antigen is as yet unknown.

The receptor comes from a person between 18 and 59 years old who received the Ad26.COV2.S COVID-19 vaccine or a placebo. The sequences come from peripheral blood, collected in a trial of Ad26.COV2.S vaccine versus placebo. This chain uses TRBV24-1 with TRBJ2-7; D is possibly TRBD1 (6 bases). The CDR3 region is CATSDFTGFFRAEQYF. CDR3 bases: TGTGCCACCAGTGATTTTACAGGGTTTTTTAGGGCCGAGCAGTACTTC.